The sequence of this T cell receptor (beta chain) was determined in a study of response to subunit inactivated influenza vaccine. General observations from the study: A suggestion made by the authors is that each seasonal influenza vaccination recruits few new T cells.

TCRdb redid the calling of the RT-PCR reads with MiXCR, one entry per CDR3 protein. This table holds around 250,000 distinct CDR3 sequences, 12% found once. Turning to this clonotype: Its antigen is unidentified.

V lost 3 bases and J lost 12; bases outside the gene matches: 14. The CDR3 sequence is 16 residues long. The germline CDR1 and CDR2 sequences are KGHDR and SFDVKD. This chain connects TRBV24-1 to TRBJ2-1; 9 nucleotides align to TRBD2. The input for sequencing was non-naive T cells sorted from PBMCs, taken around 14 days before vaccination. The clonotype was recovered from a man in his fifties or sixties who received an inactivated influenza vaccine. The DNA of the CDR3 is TGTGCCACCAGTGATCATTTAGCGGGAGAATCTGCTTCGCAGTTCTTC. Its translation: CATSDHLAGESASQFF.